The text below deals with one T cell receptor beta chain. The antigen is undetermined. The data originate from a study of cytomegalovirus exposure and HLA in healthy donors. Overall study findings and caveats: A previous analysis found most TCR beta V segments productive roughly 87% or roughly 30% of the time.

The germline V gene encodes CDR1 SQVTM and CDR2 ANQGSEA. Trimming cost V 7 bases and J 3 bases, with 12 bases left between them. This CDR3 contains 12 residues. 13 Jbeta primers and 60 Vbeta primers were used for the PCR. In the original analysis: As a later analysis found, there were about 80 million unique TCR beta chains, of which about 10 million were shared. The assay was immunoSEQ multiplex PCR, and TCRdb's table has in-frame clones only and misses some. V and J calls plus clone size are reproduced from that table; the DNA served to infer D and trimming. The profile covers about 99,000 clones, with roughly 9.1% appearing a single time and under 6% taken by the ten largest.

This rearrangement joins TRBV29-1 to TRBJ2-5; the D gene is possibly TRBD2 (6 bases). The sequence derives from a man aged 40-49 years in good health and CMV-seropositive. The sequenced material came from PBMCs. The CDR3 nucleotides are TGCAGCGCTGTGGGAGGAAAAGAGACCCAGTACTTC. Translated, it gives CSAVGGKETQYF.